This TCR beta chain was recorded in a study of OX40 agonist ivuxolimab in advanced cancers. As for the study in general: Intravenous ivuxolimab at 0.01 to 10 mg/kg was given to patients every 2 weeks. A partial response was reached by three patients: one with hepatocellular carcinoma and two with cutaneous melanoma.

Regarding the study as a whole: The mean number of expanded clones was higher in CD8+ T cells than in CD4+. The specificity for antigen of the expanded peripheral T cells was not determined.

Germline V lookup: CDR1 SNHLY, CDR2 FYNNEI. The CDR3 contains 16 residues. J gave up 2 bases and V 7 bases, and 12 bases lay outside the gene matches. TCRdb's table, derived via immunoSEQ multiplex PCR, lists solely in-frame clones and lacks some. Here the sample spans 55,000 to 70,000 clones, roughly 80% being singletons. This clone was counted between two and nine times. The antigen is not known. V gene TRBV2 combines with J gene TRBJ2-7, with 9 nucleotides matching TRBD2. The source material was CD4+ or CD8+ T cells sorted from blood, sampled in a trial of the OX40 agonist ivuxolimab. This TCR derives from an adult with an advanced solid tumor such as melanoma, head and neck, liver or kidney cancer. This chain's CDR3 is CASMGLAGVGAYEQYF. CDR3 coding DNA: TGTGCCAGCATGGGATTAGCGGGAGTAGGGGCCTACGAGCAGTACTTC.